This T cell receptor beta chain is from a study of T cells after yellow fever vaccination. The overall study: Preparation used SMART-Seq v4 Ultra Low Input for the low-cell-number fractions. Study findings and constraints: Though it reached lower strength, the secondary response hit its peak faster, day 5 versus 15. Detected again after the booster were most primary-vaccination clones, at 95% to 98% CD4 and 70% to 90% CD8.

CDR3 length: 10 residues. Trimming stripped 4 bases from V and 10 bases from J, with 5 bases between. Germline CDR1 and CDR2: SNHLY and FYNNEI. TCR cDNA was made by 5'RACE template switching, adding a universal primer site and UMIs. TCRdb reanalysed the 5' RACE reads using MiXCR and keeps one entry per CDR3 protein. The sample has a few hundred thousand distinct CDR3 sequences, 7% to 9% seen once. This clonotype appeared a few times. Antigen: not known. The receptor was isolated from a young man who received the YFV17D yellow fever vaccine. The chain has TRBV2 and TRBJ2-1; D might be TRBD2 (5 bases). The material sequenced was PBMCs, taken roughly seven weeks after the first yellow fever vaccination. The CDR3: CASSAGEQFF. The CDR3 region has the DNA TGTGCCAGCAGTGCGGGGGAGCAGTTCTTC.